The 26 T cell receptor beta chains given below trace back to one sample, sequenced in a study of blood T cell repertoires in COVID-19. Libraries were prepared by immunoSEQ multiplex PCR; TCRdb keeps only in-frame clonotypes and omits some of them. The sample yields some 430,000 clones, 80% to 95% seen once. The source material was PBMCs or T cells enriched from blood (not recorded which). The receptors stem from a man younger than 30 who had recovered from COVID-19.

CDR3: CASSLGTGGFYGYTF. CDR3 nucleotide sequence: TGCGCCAGCAGCTTGGGTACAGGGGGGTTTTATGGCTACACCTTC. V gene TRBV5-1 combines with J gene TRBJ1-2; 8 nucleotides match TRBD1. CDR3 size: 15 residues. J gave up 5 bases and V 0 bases, and 6 bases lay outside the gene matches. Per the germline V gene, CDR1 is SGHRS and CDR2 is YFSETQ.

J is TRBJ2-7 and V is TRBV2; unclear D gene. V lost 6 bases, J lost 7 bases, and 10 bases lay in between. This CDR3 comprises 11 residues. CDR1 and CDR2 (germline): SNHLY, FYNNEI. As DNA, the CDR3 is TGTGCCAGCAGCCTGCTGGAGGAGCAGTACTTC. Its protein is CASSLLEEQYF.

This clone was recorded once. This chain links TRBV9 with TRBJ2-7; a weak D match, TRBD1 (6 bases). Germline V gene data show CDR1 as SGDLS and CDR2 as YYNGEE. Trimming took 4 bases from V and 0 from J, leaving 14 bases between them. The CDR3 has 15 amino acids. The CDR3 loop is CASSPRDTLSYEQYF. The CDR3 nucleotides read TGTGCCAGCAGCCCTCGGGACACACTCTCCTACGAGCAGTACTTC.

This chain links TRBV7-9 with TRBJ1-2; 8 nucleotides line up with TRBD1. There are 14 residues in the CDR3. Germline V gene data show CDR1 as SEHNR and CDR2 as FQNEAQ (reference sequence). The V segment lost 5 bases and the J segment 6 bases; nucleotides outside the gene matches: 8. CDR3 protein: CASSATGTGHGYTF. The CDR3 nucleotides read TGTGCCAGCAGCGCAACCGGGACAGGACATGGCTACACCTTC.

The chain combines TRBV9 with TRBJ1-2; tentative D call: TRBD1 (6 bases). Germline V gives CDR1 SGDLS, CDR2 YYNGEE. The CDR3 loop spans 17 amino acids. Trimming took 3 bases from V and 8 from J, leaving 26 bases between them. CDR3 DNA sequence: TGTGCCAGCAGCGGCGGCGCAGGGGCGGTAGAAGCGCGCGGCTACACCTTC. It translates to CASSGGAGAVEARGYTF.

This clone was observed a few times. V and J are TRBV3-1 (or the pseudogene TRBV3-2) and TRBJ1-2; D may be TRBD1 (6 bases). CDR1 and CDR2 from the germline V gene are LGHDT and YNNKEL (reference sequence). Trimming removed 0 bases from V and 8 bases from J, with 16 bases in between. The CDR3 has 15 residues. The CDR3 loop is CASSQDGGGVRGYTF. As DNA, the CDR3 is TGTGCCAGCAGCCAAGACGGAGGGGGGGTTCGAGGCTACACCTTC.

V usage is TRBV11-3 and J usage is TRBJ2-2, with TRBD2 as a possible D gene (5 bases). Trimming removed 0 bases from V and 1 base from J, with 6 bases in between. CDR3 length equals 15 residues. CDR1 is SGHNT, CDR2 YENEEA, per germline. CDR3 DNA: TGTGCCAGCAGCTTAGATCGGGAGAACACCGGGGAGCTGTTTTTT. Its translation: CASSLDRENTGELFF. The full variable domain, its missing parts supplied by reference TRBV11-3 and TRBJ2-2, is EAGVVQSPRYKIIEKKQPVAFWCNPISGHNTLYWYLQNLGQGPELLIRYENEEAVDDSQLPKDRFSAERLKGVDSTLKIQPAELGDSAVYLCASSLDRENTGELFFGEGSRLTVL.

This clone was observed once. The rearrangement joins TRBV7-2 to TRBJ2-2, with 7 bases that match TRBD1. The CDR3 is 17 residues long. The germline gives CDR1 SGHTA, CDR2 FQGNSA. The V and J ends lost 7 bases and 5 bases, in that order; junction bases with no gene match: 16. The CDR3 reads CASIPGRDSIITGELFF. CDR3 DNA sequence: TGTGCCAGCATTCCAGGTCGGGACAGCATAATTACCGGGGAGCTGTTTTTT.

The V and J genes are TRBV5-1 and TRBJ2-3; D is possibly TRBD1 (5 bases). This CDR3 spans 15 amino acids. Germline CDR1 SGHRS, CDR2 YFSETQ. Deletions cut 0 bases from V and 0 bases from J, with 8 bases between. The CDR3 DNA is TGCGCCAGCAGCTTGGAAGGGGCCAGCACAGATACGCAGTATTTT. Amino acid sequence: CASSLEGASTDTQYF.

The gene calls are TRBV18 and TRBJ2-7; TRBD2 matches at 8 bases. Germline-derived CDR1 and CDR2 are KGHSH and LQKENI. The CDR3 is made up of 14 amino acids. Trimming removed 7 bases from V and 5 bases from J; junction bases left unmatched: 10. Written as DNA, the CDR3 is TGTGCCAGCTTACCGGGGCGGGAGGACAACGAGCAGTACTTC. It codes for CASLPGREDNEQYF.

The rearrangement uses TRBV27 and TRBJ2-3, with D tentatively TRBD2 (6 bases). Per the germline V gene, CDR1 is MNHEY and CDR2 is SMNVEV (reference sequence). Trimming cost V 7 bases and J 4 bases, with 12 bases left between them. There are 13 residues in the CDR3. CDR3 protein: CASMAGYADTQYF. The CDR3 nucleotides are TGTGCCAGCATGGCGGGATACGCAGATACGCAGTATTTT.

The CDR3 DNA reads TGCGCCAGCAGCTTGGCGGAGGGACCGTACAATGAGCAGTTCTTC. The encoded protein is CASSLAEGPYNEQFF. The rearrangement uses TRBV5-1 and TRBJ2-1, with D tentatively TRBD2 (6 bases). Germline V gene data show CDR1 as SGHRS and CDR2 as YFSETQ. Between the trimmed V and J ends, which lost 0 bases and 4 bases, there was a span of 11 bases. The CDR3 has 15 residues. Supplemented by reference TRBV5-1 and TRBJ2-1, the full variable domain reads KAGVTQTPRYLIKTRGQQVTLSCSPISGHRSVSWYQQTPGQGLQFLFEYFSETQRNKGNFPGRFSGRQFSNSRSEMNVSTLELGDSALYLCASSLAEGPYNEQFFGPGTRLTVL.

V is TRBV6-5 and J is TRBJ2-7, with D maybe TRBD2 (7 bases). V lost 4 bases, J lost 1 base, and 17 bases lay in between. The CDR3 is 16 amino acids. The V gene's germline CDR1 is MNHEY and CDR2 SVGAGI. The CDR3 spells CASSSPRGGGSYEQYF. CDR3 nucleotide sequence: TGTGCCAGCAGTTCCCCTCGGGGAGGGGGTTCCTACGAGCAGTACTTC.

This clone was observed a single time. This chain connects TRBV6-5 to TRBJ1-5; D gene uncertain. Between the trimmed V and J ends, which lost 6 bases and 4 bases, there was a span of 16 bases. Germline values: CDR1 MNHEY, CDR2 SVGAGI. The CDR3 spans 15 residues. The CDR3 spells CASRITEKPNQPQHF. The CDR3 nucleotides are TGTGCCAGCAGGATCACAGAGAAGCCGAATCAGCCCCAGCATTTT.

The chain employs TRBV19 and TRBJ1-5, with TRBD1 matching over 8 bases. Trimming removed 5 bases from V and 0 bases from J; junction bases left unmatched: 6. The CDR3 has 16 amino acids. Germline loops: CDR1 LNHDA, CDR2 SQIVND (reference sequence). The CDR3 bases are TGTGCCAGTAGTGGGCAGGGGGCCTATAGCAATCAGCCCCAGCATTTT. The encoded protein is CASSGQGAYSNQPQHF.

This chain uses TRBV6-5 with TRBJ1-5; D may be TRBD1 (5 bases). The CDR3 spans 15 residues. V was cut by 5 bases and J by 5 bases, with 16 bases left in between. Germline loops: CDR1 MNHEY, CDR2 SVGAGI. Written as DNA, the CDR3 is TGTGCCAGCAGTCGGAGGGACGGAGGGTATCAGCCCCAGCATTTT. Encoded protein: CASSRRDGGYQPQHF.

The CDR3 is CASSLGPGAYGDTQYF. The CDR3, as DNA: TGTGCCAGCAGCCTAGGGCCGGGAGCGTATGGAGATACGCAGTATTTT. This chain connects TRBV5-6 to TRBJ2-3; weak D call: TRBD2 (6 bases). Germline V gives CDR1 SGHDT, CDR2 YYEEEE. This CDR3 is 16 amino acids long. Trimming took off 4 bases at V and 5 bases at J, with 20 bases between the two ends.

The CDR3 sequence: CASSFSGDNSPLHF. CDR3 DNA: TGTGCCAGCAGTTTTTCAGGGGACAATTCACCCCTCCACTTT. J is TRBJ1-6 and V is TRBV27, with D tentatively TRBD1 (6 bases). The CDR3 sequence is 14 residues long. Trimming took 3 bases from V and 7 from J, leaving 10 bases between them. Germline CDR1 and CDR2: MNHEY and SMNVEV (reference sequence).

The genes are TRBV29-1 and TRBJ2-1; the match to TRBD2 covers 12 bases. V gave up 6 bases and J gave up 7 bases; unmatched junction bases: 13. Germline CDR1 SQVTM, CDR2 ANQGSEA. This CDR3 comprises 16 residues. The CDR3 here is CSVKLGLAGQQNEQFF. The DNA of the CDR3 is TGCAGCGTGAAGCTTGGACTAGCGGGACAGCAGAATGAGCAGTTCTTC.

The chain couples TRBV30 to TRBJ1-2; D is perhaps TRBD1 (6 bases). The germline V gene encodes CDR1 GTSNPN and CDR2 SVGIG (reference sequence). Trimming stripped 6 bases from V and 7 bases from J, with 12 bases between. This CDR3 spans 11 amino acids. CDR3: CACQGTGGYTF. The CDR3 DNA is TGTGCCTGCCAGGGGACCGGTGGCTACACCTTC.

V gene TRBV19 combines with J gene TRBJ1-5; 7 bases are shared with TRBD1. Trimming cost V 3 bases and J 5 bases; bases outside gene matches: 4. Germline CDR1 is LNHDA and CDR2 is SQIVND (reference sequence). This CDR3 spans 14 amino acids. CDR3 residues: CASSMRQGYQPQHF. As DNA, the CDR3 is TGTGCCAGTAGTATGAGACAGGGCTATCAGCCCCAGCATTTT.

This clone was detected many times. V and J are TRBV7-9 and TRBJ2-1; the D gene is possibly TRBD1 (6 bases). The V and J ends lost 5 bases and 7 bases respectively, with 15 bases between them. The CDR3 has 14 amino acids. CDR1 and CDR2 (germline): SEHNR, FQNEAQ (reference sequence). DNA of the CDR3: TGTGCCAGCAGCGGACACAGGGTAGGGAATGAGCAGTTCTTC. Translation: CASSGHRVGNEQFF.

V gene TRBV9 combines with J gene TRBJ1-1; 9 bases agree with TRBD1. Germline V gene lookup returns CDR1 SGDLS and CDR2 YYNGEE. V lost 0 bases and J lost 0; bases outside the gene matches: 3. This CDR3 comprises 16 residues. CDR3 in DNA: TGTGCCAGCAGCGTAGGACAGGGGGGGATGAACACTGAAGCTTTCTTT. Residues: CASSVGQGGMNTEAFF.

A single count supports this clone. The rearrangement links TRBV20-1 to TRBJ1-2; the D is unclear. Germline CDR1 and CDR2: DFQATT and SNEGSKA (reference sequence). This CDR3 has 10 residues. Trimming left V 6 bases short and J 3 bases short, with 5 bases between. The chain's CDR3 is CSALYYGYTF. Here the CDR3 DNA reads TGCAGTGCCTTGTACTATGGCTACACCTTC.

The CDR3 DNA is TGTGCCACCAGTGTGGTCAGGACTAGCGGGAGGTTCAGCTCCTACAATGAGCAGTTCTTC. Encoded protein: CATSVVRTSGRFSSYNEQFF. This chain connects TRBV24-1 to TRBJ2-1, with 14 bases that match TRBD2. The ends lost 5 bases at V and 0 bases at J; junction bases unmatched: 11. Germline CDR1 reads KGHDR; CDR2 reads SFDVKD. This CDR3 region has 20 residues.

The V call is TRBV30, the J call TRBJ1-6; the D is unclear. The CDR3 loop spans 11 amino acids. Per germline, CDR1 GTSNPN and CDR2 SVGIG (reference sequence). Trimming cost V 5 bases and J 8 bases, with 7 bases left between them. In DNA, the CDR3 is TGTGCCTGGGCGACTGATTCACCCCTCCACTTT. This encodes CAWATDSPLHF.